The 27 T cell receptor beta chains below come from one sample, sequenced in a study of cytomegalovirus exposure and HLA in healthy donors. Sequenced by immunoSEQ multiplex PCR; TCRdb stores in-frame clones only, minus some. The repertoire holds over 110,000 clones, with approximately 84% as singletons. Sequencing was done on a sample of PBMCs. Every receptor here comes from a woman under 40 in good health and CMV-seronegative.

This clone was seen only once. The CDR3 loop reads CASSFGGGEGYGYTF. As DNA, the CDR3 is TGCGCCAGCAGCTTTGGAGGAGGGGAGGGCTATGGCTACACCTTC. The gene calls are TRBV5-1 and TRBJ1-2; possible D gene TRBD1, 5 bases. The CDR3 runs to 15 residues. V was shortened by 2 bases and J by 4 bases, with 15 bases between the two germline ends. Germline V lookup: CDR1 SGHRS, CDR2 YFSETQ.

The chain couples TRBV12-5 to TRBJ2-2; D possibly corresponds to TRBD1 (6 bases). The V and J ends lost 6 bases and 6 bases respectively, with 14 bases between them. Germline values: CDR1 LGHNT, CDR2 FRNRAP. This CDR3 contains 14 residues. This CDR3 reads CASGPRGQAGELFF. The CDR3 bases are TGTGCTAGTGGCCCCAGGGGACAAGCCGGGGAGCTGTTTTTT.

The CDR3 region is CASSLVKTSTDTQYF. The CDR3 DNA reads as TGTGCCAGCAGCTTAGTAAAAACTAGCACAGATACGCAGTATTTT. V usage is TRBV5-6 and J usage is TRBJ2-3; no clear D gene. CDR1 is SGHDT and CDR2 is YYEEEE in the germline V gene. Trimming took 2 bases from V and 0 from J, leaving 10 bases between them. The CDR3 has 15 residues.

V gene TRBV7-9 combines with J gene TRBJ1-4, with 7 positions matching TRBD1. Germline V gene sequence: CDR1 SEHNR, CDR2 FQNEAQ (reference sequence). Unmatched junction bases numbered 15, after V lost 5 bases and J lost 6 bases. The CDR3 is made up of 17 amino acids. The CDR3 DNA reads TGTGCCAGCAGCCCCGATCGGCGACAGGGATTGGATGAAAAACTGTTTTTT. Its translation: CASSPDRRQGLDEKLFF.

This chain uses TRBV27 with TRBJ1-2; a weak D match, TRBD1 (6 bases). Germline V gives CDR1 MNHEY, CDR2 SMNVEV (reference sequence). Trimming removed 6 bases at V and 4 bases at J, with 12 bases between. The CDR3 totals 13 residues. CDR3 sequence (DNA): TGTGCCAGCAGGGAATCACAGGGCTATGGCTACACCTTC. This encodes CASRESQGYGYTF.

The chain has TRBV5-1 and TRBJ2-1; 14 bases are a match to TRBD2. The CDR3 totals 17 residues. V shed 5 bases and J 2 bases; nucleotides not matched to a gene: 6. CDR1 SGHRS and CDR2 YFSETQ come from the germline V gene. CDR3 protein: CASRRLAGGPAYNEQFF. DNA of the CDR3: TGCGCCAGCAGGCGACTAGCGGGGGGGCCGGCCTACAATGAGCAGTTCTTC.

This chain's CDR3 is CSERKSSGGPETQYF. The CDR3 bases are TGCAGCGAAAGGAAATCTAGCGGGGGACCAGAGACCCAGTACTTC. The chain is built from TRBV29-1 and TRBJ2-5; 10 bases align to TRBD2. CDR1 and CDR2 from the germline V gene are SQVTM and ANQGSEA. This CDR3 spans 15 amino acids. The junction had 12 bases not matched to a gene; V was cut back by 7 bases and J by 4 bases. Supplemented by reference TRBV29-1 and TRBJ2-5, the full variable domain reads SAVISQKPSRDICQRGTSLTIQCQVDSQVTMMFWYRQQPGQSLTLIATANQGSEATYESGFVIDKFPISRPNLTFSTLTVSNMSPEDSSIYLCSERKSSGGPETQYFGPGTRLLVL.

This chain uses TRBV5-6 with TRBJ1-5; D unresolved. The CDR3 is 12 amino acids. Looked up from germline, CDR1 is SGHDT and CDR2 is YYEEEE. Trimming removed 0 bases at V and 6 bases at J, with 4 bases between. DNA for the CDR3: TGTGCCAGCAGCTTGGGTCTTCAGCCCCAGCATTTT. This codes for CASSLGLQPQHF.

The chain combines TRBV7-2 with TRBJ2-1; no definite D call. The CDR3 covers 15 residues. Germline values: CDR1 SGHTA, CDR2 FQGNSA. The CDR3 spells CASGETSSSYNEQFF. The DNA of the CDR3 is TGTGCGTCCGGAGAGACTTCGAGCTCCTACAATGAGCAGTTCTTC.

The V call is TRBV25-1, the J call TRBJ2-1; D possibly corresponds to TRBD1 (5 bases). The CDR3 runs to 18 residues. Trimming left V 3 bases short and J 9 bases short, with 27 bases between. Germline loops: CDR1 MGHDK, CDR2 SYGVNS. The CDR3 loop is CASSDPEKGARDVPEQFF. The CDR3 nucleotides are TGTGCCAGCAGTGATCCCGAGAAAGGGGCCAGGGATGTGCCTGAGCAGTTCTTC.

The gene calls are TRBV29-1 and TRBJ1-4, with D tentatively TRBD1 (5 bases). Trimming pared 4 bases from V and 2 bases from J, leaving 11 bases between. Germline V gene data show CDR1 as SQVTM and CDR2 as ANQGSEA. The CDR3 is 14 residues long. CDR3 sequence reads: CSVVTGATNEKLFF. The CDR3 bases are TGCAGCGTTGTTACAGGAGCTACTAATGAAAAACTGTTTTTT.

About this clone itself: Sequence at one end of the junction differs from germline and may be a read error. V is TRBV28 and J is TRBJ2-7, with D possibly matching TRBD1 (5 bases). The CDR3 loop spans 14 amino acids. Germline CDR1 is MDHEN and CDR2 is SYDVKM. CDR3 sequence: CASSLWGSSYEQYF. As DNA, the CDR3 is TGTGCCAGTAGTTTATGGGGCAGTTCCTACGAGCAGTACTTC.

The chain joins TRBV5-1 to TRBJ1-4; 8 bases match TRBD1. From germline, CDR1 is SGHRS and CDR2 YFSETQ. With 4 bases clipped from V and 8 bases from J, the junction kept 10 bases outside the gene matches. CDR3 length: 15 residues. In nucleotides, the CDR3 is TGCGCCAGCAGCGATGGACAGGGAAGCGGGGAAAAACTGTTTTTT. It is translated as CASSDGQGSGEKLFF. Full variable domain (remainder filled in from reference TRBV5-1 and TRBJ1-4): KAGVTQTPRYLIKTRGQQVTLSCSPISGHRSVSWYQQTPGQGLQFLFEYFSETQRNKGNFPGRFSGRQFSNSRSEMNVSTLELGDSALYLCASSDGQGSGEKLFFGSGTQLSVL.

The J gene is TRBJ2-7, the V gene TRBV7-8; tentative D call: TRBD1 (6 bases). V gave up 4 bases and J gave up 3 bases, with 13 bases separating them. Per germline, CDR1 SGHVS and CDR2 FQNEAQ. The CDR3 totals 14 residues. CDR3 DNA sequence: TGTGCCAGCAGCTGGACAGCGAGAAACTACGAGCAGTACTTC. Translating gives CASSWTARNYEQYF.

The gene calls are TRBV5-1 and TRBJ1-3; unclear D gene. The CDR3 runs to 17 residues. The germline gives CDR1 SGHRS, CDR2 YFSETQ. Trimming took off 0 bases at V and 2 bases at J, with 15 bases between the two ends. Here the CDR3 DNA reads TGCGCCAGCAGCTTGGTAACCGTGGGCTCGGCTGGAAACACCATATATTTT. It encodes CASSLVTVGSAGNTIYF.

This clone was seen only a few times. In nucleotides, the CDR3 is TGTGCCAGCAGTTTAGGCTCAGGGTTTGATCAGCCCCAGCATTTT. Its translation: CASSLGSGFDQPQHF. V is TRBV28 and J is TRBJ1-5, with a possible D match to TRBD1 (5 bases). The CDR3 has 15 amino acids. Trimming pared 2 bases from V and 5 bases from J, leaving 13 bases between. Germline CDR1 MDHEN, CDR2 SYDVKM.

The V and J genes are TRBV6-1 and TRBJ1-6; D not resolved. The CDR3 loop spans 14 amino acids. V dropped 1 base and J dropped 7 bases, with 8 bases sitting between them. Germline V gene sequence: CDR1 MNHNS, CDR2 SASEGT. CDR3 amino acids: CASSEDTSNSPLHF. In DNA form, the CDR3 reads TGTGCCAGCAGTGAAGACACCTCGAATTCACCCCTCCACTTT.

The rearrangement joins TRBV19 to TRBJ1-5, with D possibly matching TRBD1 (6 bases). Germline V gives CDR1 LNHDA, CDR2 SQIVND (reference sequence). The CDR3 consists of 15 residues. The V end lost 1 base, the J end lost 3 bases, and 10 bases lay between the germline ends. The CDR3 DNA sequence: TGTGCCAGTAGTATAGGGCAGGGGCTCAATCAGCCCCAGCATTTT. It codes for CASSIGQGLNQPQHF.

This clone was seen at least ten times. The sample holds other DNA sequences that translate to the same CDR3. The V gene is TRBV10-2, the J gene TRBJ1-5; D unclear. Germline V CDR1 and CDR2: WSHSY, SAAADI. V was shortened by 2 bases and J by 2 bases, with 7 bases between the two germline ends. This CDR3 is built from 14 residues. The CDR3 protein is CASSESRGNQPQHF. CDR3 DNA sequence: TGCGCCAGCAGTGAGAGTCGGGGCAATCAGCCCCAGCATTTT.

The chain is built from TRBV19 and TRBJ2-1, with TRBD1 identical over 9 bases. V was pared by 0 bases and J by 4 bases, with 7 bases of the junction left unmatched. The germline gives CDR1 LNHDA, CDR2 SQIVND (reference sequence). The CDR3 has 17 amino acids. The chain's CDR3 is CASSIERPGQGYNEQFF. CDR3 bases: TGTGCCAGTAGTATAGAACGGCCGGGACAGGGTTACAATGAGCAGTTCTTC.

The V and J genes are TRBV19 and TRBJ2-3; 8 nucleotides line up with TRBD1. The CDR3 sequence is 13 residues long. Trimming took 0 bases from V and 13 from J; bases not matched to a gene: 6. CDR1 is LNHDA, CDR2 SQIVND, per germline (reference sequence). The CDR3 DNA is TGTGCCAGTAGTATAGACGGACAGGGTAAGAAGTATTTT. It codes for CASSIDGQGKKYF.

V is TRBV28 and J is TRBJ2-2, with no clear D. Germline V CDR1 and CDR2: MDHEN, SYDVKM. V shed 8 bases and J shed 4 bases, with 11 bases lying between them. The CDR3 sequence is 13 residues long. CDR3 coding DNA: TGTGCCAGCTCGGAGAGTTTCACCGGGGAGCTGTTTTTT. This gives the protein CASSESFTGELFF.

DNA for the CDR3: TGTGCCAGCAGTTTCGGGGGTGGAAATTCACCCCTCCACTTT. It encodes CASSFGGGNSPLHF. This chain joins TRBV28 and TRBJ1-6, with D possibly matching TRBD1 (5 bases). This CDR3 is 14 amino acids long. With 3 bases removed from V and 7 bases from J, the gap between germline ends came to 10 bases. Germline CDR1 is MDHEN and CDR2 is SYDVKM.

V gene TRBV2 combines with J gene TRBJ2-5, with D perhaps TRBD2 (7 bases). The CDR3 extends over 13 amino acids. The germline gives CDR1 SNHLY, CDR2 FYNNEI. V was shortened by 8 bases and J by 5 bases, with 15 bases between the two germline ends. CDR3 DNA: TGTGCCAGCGCCGGGGGGCAGTGGGAGACCCAGTACTTC. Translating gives CASAGGQWETQYF. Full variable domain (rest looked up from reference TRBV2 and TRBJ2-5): EPEVTQTPSHQVTQMGQEVILRCVPISNHLYFYWYRQILGQKVEFLVSFYNNEISEKSEIFDDQFSVERPDGSNFTLKIRSTKLEDSAMYFCASAGGQWETQYFGPGTRLLVL.

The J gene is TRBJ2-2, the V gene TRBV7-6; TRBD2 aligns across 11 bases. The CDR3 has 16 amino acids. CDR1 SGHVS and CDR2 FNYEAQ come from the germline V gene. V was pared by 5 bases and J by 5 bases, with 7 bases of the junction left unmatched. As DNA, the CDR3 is TGTGCCAGCAGCCGCACTAGCGGGGGTTATACCGGGGAGCTGTTTTTT. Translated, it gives CASSRTSGGYTGELFF.

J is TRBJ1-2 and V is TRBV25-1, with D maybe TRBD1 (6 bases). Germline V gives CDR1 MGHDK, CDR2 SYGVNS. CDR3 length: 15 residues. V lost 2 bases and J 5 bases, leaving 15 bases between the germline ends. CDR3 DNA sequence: TGTGCCAGCAGTGAACCCGGCAGGGGTTCGTATGGCTACACCTTC. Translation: CASSEPGRGSYGYTF.

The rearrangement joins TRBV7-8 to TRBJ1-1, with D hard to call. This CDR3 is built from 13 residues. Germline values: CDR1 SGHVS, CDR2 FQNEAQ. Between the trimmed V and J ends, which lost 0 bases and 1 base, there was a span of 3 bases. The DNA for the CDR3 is TGTGCCAGCAGCTTAGCGGCGAACACTGAAGCTTTCTTT. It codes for CASSLAANTEAFF.